This T cell receptor (beta chain) stems from a study of T cells expressing NK-cell markers. Study summary: Seven of the eight sequenced donors were classified as HCMV-seropositive, and one was classified as seronegative. Study observations and caveats: CD8+ T cells in 5 or 6 donors included dominant NKG2C+ clonotypes at about 1.0-7.5%.

5'RACE template switching built TCR beta cDNA with unique molecular identifiers. After re-calling the 5' RACE reads, TCRdb lists one entry per CDR3 protein, DNA absent. The sample table includes about 160,000 distinct CDR3 sequences. Notes on this clonotype: The antigen is undetermined.

CDR1 and CDR2 (germline): SGHNT, YYREEE (reference sequence). The CDR3 loop spans 16 amino acids. The sample consisted of blood T cells: a sorted CD56 or NKG2C T cell subset, CD4+ or CD8+ T cells, or bulk PBMC T cells (not recorded which). This sequence was found in a woman between 18 and 70 years old in good health. V gene TRBV5-4 combines with J gene TRBJ2-1; TCRdb reports TRBD2, a call that lacks DNA to check it against. The CDR3: CASSSTGTRAYNEQFF.